This record covers a single TCR beta chain. Its antigen is undetermined. This specimen comes from a study of cytomegalovirus exposure and HLA in healthy donors. Broader study findings: Reportedly, diagnosis of cytomegalovirus status by the classifier showed high specificity and sensitivity.

It was with 60 Vbeta and 13 Jbeta primers that the PCR ran. Data came from immunoSEQ multiplex PCR; TCRdb stores just in-frame clones and leaves some out. The sample holds around 84,000 clones, 65% to 85% seen once. The CDR3 runs 15 residues. Germline CDR1 reads SGHRS; CDR2 reads YFSETQ. With V trimmed by 4 bases and J by 2 bases, 3 bases remained unmatched. Sequenced material: PBMCs. The chain has TRBV5-1 and TRBJ2-1, with TRBD1 matching over 10 bases. The sequence was obtained from a middle-aged man in good health and CMV-seronegative. CDR3 region: CASSRGTGAYNEQFF. The CDR3 DNA follows: TGCGCCAGCAGCCGGGGGACAGGGGCCTACAATGAGCAGTTCTTC.